This TCR beta chain stems from a study of T cell responses to AZD1222 COVID-19 vaccine (dated by TCRdb to the early 2020s). The study in broad terms: AZD1222 recipients with second doses at about 4 weeks or about 12 weeks were pooled, because spike-specific TCR depth and breadth did not differ between schedules. TCR sequencing covered approximately 230 trial participants: 207 given two doses of AZD1222 and 26 given two doses of MenACWY control vaccine. Trial participants were enrolled by age into 18-55, 56-69 and 70-plus year subgroups, with about 150, 27 and 61 TCR-sequenced participants respectively. The paper's findings and limits, for the study overall: Reportedly, close to half of the unique spike-specific TCRs recognized epitopes lying outside the regions that are mutated in the B.1.351 and B.1.1.7 variants. In the small 56-69-year group, the increase in depth fell short of significance, most likely because of low power. Most participants were white British and females outnumbered males, and the authors suggested that clonal diversity may have been underestimated. Because no samples from the day 14 peak response were available, repertoires could be characterized only after the peak T cell response. The vaccine-associated CD4 TCRs covered the entire spike protein, and the dominant responses fell in regions 160-218 and 743-854. Spike-specific TCR breadth and depth rose significantly after two AZD1222 doses compared with day 0 and with MenACWY recipients. Only a handful of AZD1222 recipients were SARS-CoV-2 seropositive at baseline, limiting conclusions about previously exposed vaccinees.

The CDR3 regions of human TCRbeta chains were subjected to immunosequencing. On the authors' methods: TCRs in the repertoires were compared against a reference library of SARS-CoV-2-specific TCRs that had been generated with the MIRA antigen-specificity platform. Breadth was defined as the fraction of unique TCRs that were SARS-CoV-2-associated, and depth was defined as the fraction of total T cells that were SARS-CoV-2-associated. Each spike-specific TCR was assigned to its reactive spike region and to a CD4 or CD8 class using the MIRA data. Log10-transformed breadth and depth values were compared by one-way ANOVA with Sidak's multiple comparisons tests. TCRdb re-hosts the immuneACCESS table, in-frame sequences only. Its copies lack some clones; in the studies checked, an unresolved V gene accounts for under half of them, and the cause for the rest is not known. D and trimming come from the DNA, and the V and J calls and clone size come from that table. The sample contains more than 140,000 clones, around 90% of them found a single time. The ten largest account for approximately 3% of the sample.

Of note for this clone: The specificity of this receptor is unknown. No much larger clone is present one base from it, and per-base qualities are unavailable.

The time point label corresponds to: baseline before first vaccination. Samples from vaccinated people were obtained from the UK trials COV001 and COV002, which included a single-blind randomized controlled phase 2/3 trial of AZD1222 (ChAdOx1 nCoV-19) in healthy adults. Trial participant PBMC samples were collected at day 0 and day 28 after the second dose for TCRbeta chain sequencing. The receptor was derived from an adult in good health. This specimen was peripheral blood, taken on day 0 of AZD1222 vaccination.

The DNA sequence is as follows: TGTGCCAGCAGGGGACGGGGCGGGCTTACAGGGAGCACTGAAGCTTTCTTT. Its protein reads: CASRGRGGLTGSTEAFF. The chain was built from TRBV28 and TRBJ1-1; TRBD1 is possibly the D segment (6 matching bases). V is reduced by 6 bases and J by 4 bases, leaving a spacing of 24 bases between them. The germline V gene provides CDR1 MDHEN and CDR2 SYDVKM. Including cysteine and phenylalanine, the CDR3 has 17 amino acids. This entry keeps only the CDR3 DNA: 51 bases, framed from base 1.